The 32 T cell receptor beta chains listed next were all sequenced from one sample in a study of blood T cell repertoires in COVID-19. Assay used: immunoSEQ multiplex PCR; TCRdb lists only in-frame clones, some missing. The table shows about 160,000 clones, with around 89% occurring only once. Material: PBMCs or T cells enriched from blood (not recorded which). Source of these receptors: a woman between 50 and 59 years old who had recovered from COVID-19.

This chain connects TRBV6-5 to TRBJ1-1; 7 bases agree with TRBD1. This CDR3 has 15 residues. The junction had 3 bases not matched to a gene; V was cut back by 2 bases and J by 0 bases. Germline V gene lookup returns CDR1 MNHEY and CDR2 SVGAGI. The CDR3 coding sequence is TGTGCCAGCAGTTACAGGCAGGGGGTGAACACTGAAGCTTTCTTT. This encodes CASSYRQGVNTEAFF.

This clone was counted between two and nine times. The J gene is TRBJ2-3, the V gene TRBV10-3; 10 bases are shared with TRBD1. This CDR3 is built from 15 residues. Trimming at V came to 6 bases and at J to 2 bases, leaving 5 bases not matched to a gene. Germline V lookup: CDR1 ENHRY, CDR2 SYGVKD. This chain's CDR3 is CAIRRDRGATDTQYF. The CDR3 region has the DNA TGTGCCATCAGGAGGGACAGGGGAGCCACAGATACGCAGTATTTT.

The chain has TRBV7-9 and TRBJ2-1; D remains unclear. V was clipped by 3 bases and J by 6 bases, with 9 bases between them. There are 13 residues in the CDR3. CDR1 and CDR2 (germline): SEHNR, FQNEAQ (reference sequence). The CDR3 sequence is CASSFAGFNEQFF. CDR3 coding DNA: TGTGCCAGCAGCTTCGCAGGCTTCAATGAGCAGTTCTTC. Full variable domain (outside the CDR3, taken from reference TRBV7-9 and TRBJ2-1): DTGVSQNPRHKITKRGQNVTFRCDPISEHNRLYWYRQTLGQGPEFLTYFQNEAQLEKSRLLSDRFSAERPKGSFSTLEIQRTEQGDSAMYLCASSFAGFNEQFFGPGTRLTVL.

The count of this clone is one. The chain uses TRBV20-1 and TRBJ1-2, with TRBD1 matching 8 bases. Germline V CDR1 and CDR2: DFQATT, SNEGSKA (reference sequence). The CDR3 length is 11 residues. The V gene end was trimmed by 4 bases and the J gene end by 8 bases; junction bases not matched to a gene: 3. In DNA form, the CDR3 reads TGCAGTGCTACCCGGGACAGGGGCTACACCTTC. It codes for CSATRDRGYTF.

The J gene is TRBJ2-1, the V gene TRBV6-5; D may be TRBD2 (5 bases). The CDR3 is 15 residues long. Trimming pared 4 bases from V and 2 bases from J, leaving 12 bases between. CDR1 and CDR2 from the germline V gene are MNHEY and SVGAGI. This CDR3 reads CASSSAAAAYNEQFF. In DNA form, the CDR3 reads TGTGCCAGCAGTTCGGCAGCGGCTGCCTACAATGAGCAGTTCTTC.

The chain combines TRBV2 with TRBJ2-1; 10 bases align to TRBD1. The CDR3 sequence is 13 residues long. CDR1 is SNHLY, CDR2 FYNNEI, per germline. V shed 7 bases and J 7 bases; nucleotides not matched to a gene: 4. CDR3 in amino acids: CASNRQGANEQFF. In DNA, the CDR3 is TGTGCCAGCAACAGACAGGGGGCGAATGAGCAGTTCTTC.

With regard to this clone: Within the sample, other DNA sequences also encode this same CDR3. The CDR3 sequence: CASSPGQGRETQYF. In nucleotides, the CDR3 is TGTGCCAGCTCTCCCGGACAGGGACGAGAGACCCAGTACTTC. The chain joins TRBV18 to TRBJ2-5; TRBD1 agrees at 8 bases. J gave up 4 bases and V 6 bases, and 7 bases lay outside the gene matches. The CDR3 length is 14 residues. CDR1 KGHSH and CDR2 LQKENI come from the germline V gene.

Only a few counts were recorded for this clone. V usage is TRBV7-3 and J usage is TRBJ1-1; unclear D gene. Germline CDR1 SGHTA, CDR2 FQGTGA. This CDR3 spans 13 amino acids. Trimming removed 2 bases from V and 0 bases from J, with 4 bases in between. For the CDR3, the DNA is TGTGCCAGCAGCTTATCGGTGAACACTGAAGCTTTCTTT. It codes for CASSLSVNTEAFF.

The chain carries TRBV4-2 and TRBJ1-1, with a possible D match to TRBD1 (5 bases). The length of the CDR3 is 18 residues. V lost 0 bases to trimming and J lost 0 bases, with 17 bases between them. Germline V gene data show CDR1 as LGHNA and CDR2 as YNFKEQ. As DNA, the CDR3 is TGTGCCAGCAGCCAAGAATCCCCAGGGTTGCGAATGAACACTGAAGCTTTCTTT. Translation: CASSQESPGLRMNTEAFF.

The J gene is TRBJ2-3, the V gene TRBV2, with D possibly matching TRBD2 (6 bases). V was pared by 6 bases and J by 2 bases, with 12 bases between. This CDR3 region has 14 residues. The germline CDR1 and CDR2 sequences are SNHLY and FYNNEI. CDR3 residues: CASRRDSNTDTQYF. In DNA form, the CDR3 reads TGTGCCAGCAGAAGGGACTCCAACACAGATACGCAGTATTTT.

This rearrangement joins TRBV5-1 to TRBJ2-7, with 9 bases lining up with TRBD1. Germline V gene sequence: CDR1 SGHRS, CDR2 YFSETQ. V was clipped by 4 bases and J by 1 base; unmatched bases: 6. This CDR3 is built from 15 residues. The CDR3 bases are TGCGCCAGCAGCCCGGGACAGGGATGGTCCTACGAGCAGTACTTC. This gives the protein CASSPGQGWSYEQYF.

Regarding this clone: Additional DNA sequences in this sample encode the identical CDR3. This chain links TRBV25-1 with TRBJ1-6; 11 positions match TRBD1. The CDR3 sequence is 15 residues long. Germline values: CDR1 MGHDK, CDR2 SYGVNS. The V gene end was trimmed by 2 bases and the J gene end by 7 bases; junction bases not matched to a gene: 1. Here the CDR3 DNA reads TGTGCCAGCAGTGAAAGGGACAGGGGGAATTCACCCCTCCACTTT. The encoded protein is CASSERDRGNSPLHF.

The chain is built from TRBV27 and TRBJ1-1; 8 nucleotides match TRBD1. Germline CDR1 MNHEY, CDR2 SMNVEV (reference sequence). V shed 6 bases and J 4 bases; nucleotides not matched to a gene: 4. The CDR3 runs to 13 residues. In DNA form, the CDR3 reads TGTGCCAGCAGCGACAGGGGAGCCACTGAAGCTTTCTTT. It specifies CASSDRGATEAFF.

The gene calls are TRBV7-6 and TRBJ2-7; D gene ambiguous. The V end lost 0 bases, the J end lost 2 bases, and 11 bases lay between the germline ends. Germline V lookup: CDR1 SGHVS, CDR2 FNYEAQ. This CDR3 region has 15 residues. The CDR3 DNA reads TGTGCCAGCAGCTTAGCTTATGGCAGTACCTACGAGCAGTACTTC. Translating it yields CASSLAYGSTYEQYF.

The V and J genes are TRBV3-1 (or the pseudogene TRBV3-2) and TRBJ2-7, with TRBD1 identical over 8 bases. With 3 bases clipped from V and 6 bases from J, the junction kept 10 bases outside the gene matches. The CDR3 loop spans 15 amino acids. CDR1 is LGHDT and CDR2 is YNNKEL in the germline V gene (reference sequence). The CDR3 spells CASSQMDRVGGEQYF. The CDR3 DNA sequence: TGTGCCAGCAGCCAGATGGACAGGGTCGGGGGCGAGCAGTACTTC.

The gene calls are TRBV27 and TRBJ2-7; weak D call: TRBD2 (5 bases). Germline lookup yields CDR1 MNHEY and CDR2 SMNVEV (reference sequence). The CDR3 sequence is 13 residues long. The V and J ends lost 6 bases and 4 bases respectively, with 13 bases between them. In nucleotides, the CDR3 is TGTGCCAGCAGCGGGGAGAGATTGTACGAGCAGTACTTC. Its translation: CASSGERLYEQYF.

CDR3 loop: CSVPGTGAYYGYTF. CDR3 DNA sequence: TGCAGCGTTCCCGGGACAGGGGCTTACTATGGCTACACCTTC. The rearrangement links TRBV29-1 to TRBJ1-2, with 10 bases matching TRBD1. The CDR3 sequence is 14 residues long. V shed 5 bases and J 3 bases; nucleotides not matched to a gene: 6. Per germline, CDR1 SQVTM and CDR2 ANQGSEA.

V and J are TRBV2 and TRBJ2-7; D perhaps matches TRBD1 (5 bases). This CDR3 region has 13 residues. In germline, CDR1 is SNHLY, CDR2 FYNNEI. V gave up 2 bases and J gave up 5 bases, with 10 bases separating them. This CDR3 is CASSETGTHEQYF. The CDR3 nucleotides read TGTGCCAGCAGTGAAACAGGAACGCACGAGCAGTACTTC.

The rearrangement uses TRBV27 and TRBJ2-2; D unresolved. Trimming took off 5 bases at V and 0 bases at J, with 19 bases between the two ends. This CDR3 comprises 18 residues. Germline CDR1 is MNHEY and CDR2 is SMNVEV (reference sequence). CDR3: CASSPTTVAFSNTGELFF. The CDR3 DNA sequence: TGTGCCAGCAGTCCCACCACCGTGGCTTTTTCGAACACCGGGGAGCTGTTTTTT.

The chain uses TRBV7-9 and TRBJ1-5, with D possibly matching TRBD1 (5 bases). There are 14 residues in the CDR3. V shed 2 bases and J shed 9 bases, with 14 bases lying between them. Germline assignment: CDR1 SEHNR and CDR2 FQNEAQ (reference sequence). Here the CDR3 reads CASSLNPGVGPQHF. In nucleotides, the CDR3 is TGTGCCAGCAGCTTAAATCCGGGGGTAGGGCCCCAGCATTTT.

Here the CDR3 DNA reads TGTGCCAGCAGTGAACTTGGCTACACCTTC. This gives the protein CASSELGYTF. The chain has TRBV2 and TRBJ1-2; D is unclear. Between the trimmed V and J ends, which lost 2 bases and 7 bases, there was a span of 2 bases. Germline V gives CDR1 SNHLY, CDR2 FYNNEI. CDR3 length: 10 residues.

The CDR3 here is CASSPDRYEQYF. The CDR3 nucleotides read TGTGCCAGCAGCCCGGACAGGTACGAGCAGTACTTC. V usage is TRBV7-2 and J usage is TRBJ2-7; the match to TRBD1 covers 7 bases. The germline V gene has CDR1 SGHTA and CDR2 FQGNSA. V was pared by 5 bases and J by 4 bases, with 2 bases of the junction left unmatched. CDR3 size: 12 residues.

The rearrangement joins TRBV5-1 to TRBJ1-6; D perhaps matches TRBD1 (5 bases). Trimming took off 3 bases at V and 5 bases at J, with 9 bases between the two ends. The CDR3 consists of 14 residues. CDR1 SGHRS and CDR2 YFSETQ come from the germline V gene. The CDR3 nucleotides are TGCGCCAGCAGCTGGGGCCAGAATAATTCACCCCTCCACTTT. This codes for CASSWGQNNSPLHF.

The V and J genes are TRBV9 and TRBJ1-2; no reliable D call. CDR1 is SGDLS and CDR2 is YYNGEE in the germline V gene. This CDR3 region has 15 residues. V lost 2 bases and J 3 bases, leaving 14 bases between the germline ends. This chain's CDR3 is CASSVVPYGDYGYTF. The CDR3 nucleotides read TGTGCCAGCAGCGTTGTCCCCTACGGGGACTATGGCTACACCTTC.

This rearrangement joins TRBV7-2 to TRBJ2-7, with TRBD1 matching 9 bases. The CDR3 runs to 15 residues. The germline V gene has CDR1 SGHTA and CDR2 FQGNSA. V dropped 5 bases and J dropped 6; count of bases not matched to a gene: 11. CDR3 DNA sequence: TGTGCCAGCAGCGGTACACTGGGACAGGGCTCCGAGCAGTACTTC. Translated, it gives CASSGTLGQGSEQYF.

V is TRBV15 and J is TRBJ2-2; D remains unclear. The CDR3 is 13 residues long. Trimming took off 5 bases at V and 6 bases at J, with 10 bases between the two ends. Germline V lookup: CDR1 LNHNV, CDR2 YYDKDF (reference sequence). CDR3: CATSPSGAGELFF. The DNA for the CDR3 is TGTGCCACCAGCCCCTCGGGTGCCGGGGAGCTGTTTTTT.

The V call is TRBV7-2, the J call TRBJ2-3; TRBD1 matches at 8 bases. Germline V gene lookup returns CDR1 SGHTA and CDR2 FQGNSA. V gave up 11 bases and J gave up 4 bases; unmatched junction bases: 11. There are 14 residues in the CDR3. This CDR3 reads CARASRGPSDTQYF. The CDR3 region has the DNA TGTGCCCGAGCGTCCAGGGGGCCTTCAGATACGCAGTATTTT.

The chain employs TRBV19 and TRBJ2-7, with 9 bases aligning to TRBD1. The CDR3 totals 13 residues. The germline CDR1 and CDR2 sequences are LNHDA and SQIVND (reference sequence). Trimming took 8 bases from V and 4 from J; bases not matched to a gene: 6. CDR3 nucleotides: TGTGCCAGTTCCGGGACAGGGTATTACGAGCAGTACTTC. Residues: CASSGTGYYEQYF.

A note on this clone: At the DNA level, this CDR3 is encoded by other sequences in the same sample as well. The CDR3 region has the DNA TGTGCCAGCAGCAGCAGGGGTGCCTATGGCTACACCTTC. Protein sequence: CASSSRGAYGYTF. The chain couples TRBV12-3 or TRBV12-4 to TRBJ1-2; TRBD1 might be the D (6 bases). V gave up 6 bases and J gave up 4 bases, with 12 bases separating them. This CDR3 contains 13 residues.

The V gene is TRBV7-8, the J gene TRBJ1-5; 10 bases fit TRBD1. From germline, CDR1 is SGHVS and CDR2 FQNEAQ. The CDR3 is 15 amino acids. Germline trimming cut 5 bases from V and 3 bases from J; bases unmatched to any gene: 4. The CDR3 sequence: CASSPGTGDNQPQHF. CDR3 bases: TGTGCCAGCAGCCCCGGGACAGGGGACAATCAGCCCCAGCATTTT.

The genes are TRBV14 and TRBJ2-5, with D possibly TRBD1 on 6 matching bases. V lost 5 bases and J 9 bases, leaving 16 bases between the germline ends. The length of the CDR3 is 13 residues. From germline, CDR1 is SGHDN and CDR2 FVKESK. DNA for the CDR3: TGTGCCAGCAGCTTTAACAGGGCTTTGCCCCAGTACTTC. Protein sequence: CASSFNRALPQYF.

The chain recombines TRBV4-3 with TRBJ2-5, with 10 bases lining up with TRBD2. The germline V gene encodes CDR1 LGHNA and CDR2 YSLEER. With 1 base clipped from V and 8 bases from J, the junction kept 10 bases outside the gene matches. CDR3 length equals 16 residues. CDR3 in amino acids: CASSQGLAGVDYTQYF. CDR3 DNA sequence: TGCGCCAGCAGCCAAGGCCTAGCGGGGGTTGATTACACCCAGTACTTC.